This T cell receptor (beta chain) was identified during a study of a mutant IDH1 vaccine in newly diagnosed glioma. The overall study: Radiotherapy alone preceded vaccination by 4-6 weeks; alternatively, vaccination started with temozolomide cycles.

The assay was immunoSEQ multiplex PCR, and TCRdb's table has in-frame clones only and misses some. The sample has 50,000 to 60,000 clones, about four fifths seen once; the top ten hold around 6.2%. The germline V and J ends were trimmed by 5 bases and 0 bases, with 7 bases remaining between them. The germline V gene has CDR1 SGHVS and CDR2 FQNEAQ. This CDR3 spans 13 amino acids. Concerning this clone: Antigen specificity is unknown.

Regarding time point: week 23, last vaccination. It was 300 ug of mutant IDH1 20-mer peptide that made up each vaccine dose, given with topical imiquimod. The material sequenced was PBMCs, taken from a glioma patient whose treatment included an IDH1 peptide vaccine. This sequence originates from a man in his forties with glioma. This rearrangement joins TRBV7-8 to TRBJ1-1; D is unclear. CDR3 region: CASSTDVNTEAFF. The CDR3, as DNA: TGTGCCAGCAGCACCGATGTGAACACTGAAGCTTTCTTT.